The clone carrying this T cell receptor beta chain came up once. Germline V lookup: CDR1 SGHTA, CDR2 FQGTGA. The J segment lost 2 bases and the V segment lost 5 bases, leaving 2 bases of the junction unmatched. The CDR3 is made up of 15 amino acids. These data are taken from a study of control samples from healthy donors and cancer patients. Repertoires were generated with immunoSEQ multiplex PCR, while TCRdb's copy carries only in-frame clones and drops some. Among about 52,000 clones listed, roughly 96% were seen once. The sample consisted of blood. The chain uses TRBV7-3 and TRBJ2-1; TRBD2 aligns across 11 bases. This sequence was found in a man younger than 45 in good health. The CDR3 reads CASSVLAGAYNEQFF. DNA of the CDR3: TGTGCCAGCAGCGTACTAGCGGGAGCCTACAATGAGCAGTTCTTC. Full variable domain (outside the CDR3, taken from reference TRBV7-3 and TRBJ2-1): GAGVSQTPSNKVTEKGKYVELRCDPISGHTALYWYRQSLGQGPEFLIYFQGTGAADDSGLPNDRFFAVRPEGSVSTLKIQRTERGDSAVYLCASSVLAGAYNEQFFGPGTRLTVL.